This T cell receptor (beta chain) was identified during a study of CD4 T cells in relation to SARS-CoV-2 and coronaviruses. Per the germline V gene, CDR1 is MNHEY and CDR2 is SVGAGI. After removal of 5 bases from V and 4 bases from J, the junction contained 10 bases not matched to a gene. The length of the CDR3 is 15 residues. For this clone: Its antigen is unidentified.

CD4+ T cells from unexposed donors were obtained before the COVID-19 pandemic (2011-2018). Isolation of CD4+ T cells took place after roughly nine days in culture. As cell numbers allowed, unexposed-donor CD4+ T cells faced SARS-CoV-2 S/N and four cold-coronavirus spikes. Each well had two million PBMCs in 5% human AB serum with IL-2. Profiled with immunoSEQ multiplex PCR; TCRdb holds only in-frame clones, not every one. The sample records about 19,000 clones, 77% being singletons. The sequenced sample was CD4+ T cells from PBMCs, cultured in vitro. The receptor was isolated from a human donor in good health. The chain is built from TRBV6-5 and TRBJ1-1, with 7 bases lining up with TRBD1. The CDR3: CASSRRQGGSTEAFF. The CDR3 coding sequence is TGTGCCAGCAGTCGTCGACAGGGCGGGAGCACTGAAGCTTTCTTT.